The rows below give T cell receptor beta chains drawn from one sample of a study of blood T cell repertoires in COVID-19. TCRdb's table, derived via immunoSEQ multiplex PCR, lists solely in-frame clones and lacks some. The sample has about 240,000 clones, about four fifths seen once; the top ten hold 1.5% to 2%. The sample comprised peripheral blood. The receptors were gathered from a man aged 25-40 years who had recovered from COVID-19. The CDR3 runs from the conserved cysteine through the conserved F or W. D genes are given only for firm matches. A clone size is listed for some rows: how often the clone was seen (once, few, many), or a class if it is expanded.

J	D	size	V	DNA	CDR3
TRBJ1-3	NA	once	TRBV5-1	TGCGCCAGCAGCTGGAAACAGGGATTTGGGGGAAACACCATATATTTT	CASSWKQGFGGNTIYF
TRBJ2-7	NA	NA	TRBV10-3	TGTGCCATCAGTGAGTCCCAGGGGCTATCCTACGAGCAGTACTTC	CAISESQGLSYEQYF
TRBJ1-1	TRBD1	NA	TRBV29-1	TGCAGCGTTGCGACAGGGAGGACTGAAGCTTTCTTT	CSVATGRTEAFF
TRBJ1-4	NA	NA	TRBV4-1	TGCGCCAGCAGCCAAGAAAGCGGGTTAGCGAATGAAAAACTGTTTTTT	CASSQESGLANEKLFF
TRBJ1-6	NA	once	TRBV2	TGTGCCAGAGGGACAAGGAATTCACCCCTCCACTTT	CARGTRNSPLHF
TRBJ2-5	TRBD2	NA	TRBV7-2	TGTGCCAGCAGCCTCCGTGGGAGCGGGGGGTTCGTCGGAGAGACCCAGTACTTC	CASSLRGSGGFVGETQYF
TRBJ2-2	TRBD1	NA	TRBV11-1	TGTGCCAGCAGCTCAGGACAGGGGGCTTCTGTCGGGGAGCTGTTTTTT	CASSSGQGASVGELFF
TRBJ2-5	TRBD2	few	TRBV7-9	TGTGCCAGCAGCTTAGTGGGCCTAGCGGACCACCAGTACCAAGAGACCCAGTACTTC	CASSLVGLADHQYQETQYF
TRBJ2-3	NA	NA	TRBV7-2	TGTGCCAGCAGCTTAGTGGCCCAACGCGATACGCAGTATTTT	CASSLVAQRDTQYF
TRBJ2-3	NA	once	TRBV6-1	TGTGCCAGCAGTGAAAGGGCAGGGGCCACTAGCACAGATACGCAGTATTTT	CASSERAGATSTDTQYF
TRBJ1-1	TRBD1	NA	TRBV7-3	TGTGCCAGCAGCTTTACCGCGGGAGCGACAGGGGGAGCTTTCTTT	CASSFTAGATGGAFF
TRBJ2-1	TRBD2	few	TRBV3-1/TRBV3-2	TGTGCCAGCAGCCCCCCTCTAGCGGGGGGGCCTCTTAATGAGCAGTTCTTC	CASSPPLAGGPLNEQFF
TRBJ2-3	TRBD2	NA	TRBV9	TGTGCCAGCAGCGTAGAACTAGCGGGGGGCACAGATACGCAGTATTTT	CASSVELAGGTDTQYF
TRBJ1-1	NA	NA	TRBV5-1	TGCGCCAGCAGCTTGGATGGGACATTCATGAACACTGAAGCTTTCTTT	CASSLDGTFMNTEAFF
TRBJ2-1	NA	NA	TRBV3-1/TRBV3-2	TGTGCCAGCAGCCAAGAAGGGACTCTACCCTACAATGAGCAGTTCTTC	CASSQEGTLPYNEQFF
TRBJ2-3	NA	NA	TRBV3-1/TRBV3-2	TGTGCCAGCAGCCCCCGTAGAGATACGCAGTATTTT	CASSPRRDTQYF
TRBJ1-5	NA	NA	TRBV19	TGTGCCAGTAGCCGACAGAGCAATCAGCCCCAGCATTTT	CASSRQSNQPQHF
TRBJ1-2	TRBD1	NA	TRBV7-6	TGTGCCAGCAGCTTAGACAGGGGCTATGGCTACACCTTC	CASSLDRGYGYTF
TRBJ1-5	NA	few	TRBV5-1	TGCGCCAGCAGCTTCAGTGTCGGGGGTCAGCCCCAGCATTTT	CASSFSVGGQPQHF
TRBJ2-2	NA	NA	TRBV5-5	TGTGCCAGCAGCTTGTCGCCCAGAAACACCGGGGAGCTGTTTTTT	CASSLSPRNTGELFF
TRBJ1-2	TRBD1	NA	TRBV29-1	TGCAGCGTTGAAGTCCGGGACAGGGAATTGGTGGGCTACACCTTC	CSVEVRDRELVGYTF
TRBJ1-2	NA	NA	TRBV9	TGTGCCAGCTCGAATCAGGTGGACTACACCTTC	CASSNQVDYTF
TRBJ1-1	NA	NA	TRBV13	TGTGCCAGCAGCTTAGGCCGGCAGGGAATTAGTGAAGCTTTCTTT	CASSLGRQGISEAFF
TRBJ2-1	NA	NA	TRBV5-5	TGTGCCAGCAGCTTCCCCCAGGTCGATGAGCAGTTCTTC	CASSFPQVDEQFF
TRBJ1-2	NA	NA	TRBV9	TGTGCCAGCAGCGTAGGTGGCGGTCTCTATGGCTACACCTTC	CASSVGGGLYGYTF
TRBJ1-1	NA	NA	TRBV12-3/TRBV12-4	TGTGCCAGCAGCCGAGACACTGAAGCTTTCTTT	CASSRDTEAFF
TRBJ2-6	NA	NA	TRBV7-9	TGTGCCAGCAGCTTAAATTATCCCTCTGGGGCCAACGTCCTGACTTTC	CASSLNYPSGANVLTF
TRBJ2-3	TRBD1	once	TRBV5-6	TGTGCCAGCAGCTTGGCCCGGGACAGGGTCACAGATACGCAGTATTTT	CASSLARDRVTDTQYF
TRBJ2-5	NA	once	TRBV11-2	TGTGCCAGCAGCCTGGGCCACGAAGAGACCCAGTACTTC	CASSLGHEETQYF
TRBJ2-2	NA	NA	TRBV19	TGTGCCAGTAGTCCCCGGCGGCGCGGGGAGCTGTTTTTT	CASSPRRRGELFF
TRBJ2-1	TRBD2	NA	TRBV2	TGTGCCAGCAAACCGACTAGCGGCTTCAATGAGCAGTTCTTC	CASKPTSGFNEQFF
TRBJ2-5	NA	NA	TRBV6-5	TGTGCCAGCAGTTACCAGGTTATGGAGACCCAGTACTTC	CASSYQVMETQYF
TRBJ2-2	NA	NA	TRBV7-2	TGTGCCAGCAGCTTCCTGGCCTCAAACACCGGGGAGCTGTTTTTT	CASSFLASNTGELFF
TRBJ2-6	NA	NA	TRBV7-3	TGTGCCAGCAGCCCCCACTCTGGGGCCAACGTCCTGACTTTC	CASSPHSGANVLTF
TRBJ1-1	TRBD1	NA	TRBV19	TGTGCCAGTACCACCAGGGGGAGCACTGAAGCTTTCTTT	CASTTRGSTEAFF
TRBJ2-2	NA	NA	TRBV10-1	TGCGCCAGCAGCGCTTTAAGGGGTGCTAATGGGGAGCTGTTTTTT	CASSALRGANGELFF
TRBJ1-1	NA	NA	TRBV11-2	TGTGCCAGCAGCTTAGATCTATGGGAGGAAGCTTTCTTT	CASSLDLWEEAFF
TRBJ1-5	TRBD1	NA	TRBV11-2	TGTGCCAGCAGCTTAGATTGGACAGGGTTATCGCCCCAGCATTTT	CASSLDWTGLSPQHF
TRBJ1-2	NA	NA	TRBV2	TGTGCCAACCTACCGGGTGCCTATGGCTACACCTTC	CANLPGAYGYTF
TRBJ2-7	NA	NA	TRBV5-1	TGCGCCAGCAGGCAAGCGGGGGACAGCTACGAGCAGTACTTC	CASRQAGDSYEQYF
TRBJ2-5	TRBD2	NA	TRBV28	TGTGCCAGCAGGCGACTAGCGGGGGGGGGCTGGGCCCAGTACTTC	CASRRLAGGGWAQYF
TRBJ1-5	NA	NA	TRBV12-3/TRBV12-4	TGTGCCAGCAGTTACAATGATCAGCCCCAGCATTTT	CASSYNDQPQHF
TRBJ2-3	NA	once	TRBV27	TGTGCCAGCAGTTTGACTCCCGGAGCTACAGATACGCAGTATTTT	CASSLTPGATDTQYF
TRBJ2-1	NA	NA	TRBV5-1	TGCGCCAGCAGCTTTACGGGTCAAGAGAATGAGCAGTTCTTC	CASSFTGQENEQFF